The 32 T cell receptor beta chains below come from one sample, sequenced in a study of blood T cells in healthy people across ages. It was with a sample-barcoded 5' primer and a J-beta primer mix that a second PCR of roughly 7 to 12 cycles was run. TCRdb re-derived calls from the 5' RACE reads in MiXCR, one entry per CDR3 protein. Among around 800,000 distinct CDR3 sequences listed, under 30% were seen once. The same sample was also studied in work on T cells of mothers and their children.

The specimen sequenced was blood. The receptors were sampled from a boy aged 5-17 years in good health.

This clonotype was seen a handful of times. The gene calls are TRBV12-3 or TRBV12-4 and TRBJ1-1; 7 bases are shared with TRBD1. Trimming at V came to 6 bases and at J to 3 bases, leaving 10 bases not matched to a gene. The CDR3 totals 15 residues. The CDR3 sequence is CASSRPGDRDTEAFF. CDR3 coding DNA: TGTGCCAGCAGCCGACCCGGTGACAGGGACACTGAAGCTTTCTTT.

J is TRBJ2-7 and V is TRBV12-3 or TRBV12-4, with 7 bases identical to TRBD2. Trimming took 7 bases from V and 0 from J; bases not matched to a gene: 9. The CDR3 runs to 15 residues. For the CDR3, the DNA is TGTGCCAGCACCCCGGGGGGAAGGAGCTCCTACGAGCAGTACTTC. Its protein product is CASTPGGRSSYEQYF.

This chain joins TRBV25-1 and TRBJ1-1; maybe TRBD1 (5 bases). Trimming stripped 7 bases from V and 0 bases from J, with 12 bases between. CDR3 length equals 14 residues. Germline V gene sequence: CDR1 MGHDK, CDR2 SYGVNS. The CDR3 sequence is CASKGAVMNTEAFF. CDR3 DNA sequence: TGTGCCAGCAAAGGGGCAGTTATGAACACTGAAGCTTTCTTT.

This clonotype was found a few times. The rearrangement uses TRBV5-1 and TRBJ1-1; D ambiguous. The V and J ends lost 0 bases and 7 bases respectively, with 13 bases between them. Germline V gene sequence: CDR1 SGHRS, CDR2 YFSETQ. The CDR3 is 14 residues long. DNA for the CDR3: TGCGCCAGCAGCTTGGCCGAAGGACGTGTTGAAGCTTTCTTT. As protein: CASSLAEGRVEAFF.

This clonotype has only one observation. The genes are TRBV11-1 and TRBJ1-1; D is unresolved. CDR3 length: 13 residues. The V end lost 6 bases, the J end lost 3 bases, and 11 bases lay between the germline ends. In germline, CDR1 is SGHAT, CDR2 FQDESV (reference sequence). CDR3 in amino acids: CASSNWADTEAFF. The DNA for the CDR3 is TGTGCCAGCAGTAACTGGGCGGACACTGAAGCTTTCTTT.

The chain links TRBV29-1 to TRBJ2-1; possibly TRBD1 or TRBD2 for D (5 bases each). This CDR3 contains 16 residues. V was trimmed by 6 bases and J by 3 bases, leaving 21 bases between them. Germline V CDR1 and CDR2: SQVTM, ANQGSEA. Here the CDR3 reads CSVVGTASSRYNEQFF. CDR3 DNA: TGCAGCGTCGTCGGGACGGCTAGTTCCCGCTACAATGAGCAGTTCTTC.

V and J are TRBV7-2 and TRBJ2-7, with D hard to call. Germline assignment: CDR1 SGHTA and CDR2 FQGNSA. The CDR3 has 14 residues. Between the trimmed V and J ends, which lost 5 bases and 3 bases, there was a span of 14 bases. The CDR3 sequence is CASSPNILDYEQYF. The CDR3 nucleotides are TGTGCCAGCAGCCCTAATATTCTAGACTACGAGCAGTACTTC.

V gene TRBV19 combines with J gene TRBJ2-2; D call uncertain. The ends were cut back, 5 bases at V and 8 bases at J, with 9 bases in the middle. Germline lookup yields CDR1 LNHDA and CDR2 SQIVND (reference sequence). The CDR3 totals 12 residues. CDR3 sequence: CASSPRTGELFF. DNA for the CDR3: TGTGCCAGTAGTCCCCGTACTGGGGAGCTGTTTTTT. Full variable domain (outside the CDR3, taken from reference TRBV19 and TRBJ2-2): DGGITQSPKYLFRKEGQNVTLSCEQNLNHDAMYWYRQDPGQGLRLIYYSQIVNDFQKGDIAEGYSVSREKKESFPLTVTSAQKNPTAFYLCASSPRTGELFFGEGSRLTVL.

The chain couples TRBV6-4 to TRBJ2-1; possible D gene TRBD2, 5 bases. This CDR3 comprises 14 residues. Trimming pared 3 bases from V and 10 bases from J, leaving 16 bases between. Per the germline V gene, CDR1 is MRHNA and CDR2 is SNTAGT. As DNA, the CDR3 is TGTGCCAGCAGTGAAGTAGCGTGGGTGAGAGAGCAGTTCTTC. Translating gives CASSEVAWVREQFF.

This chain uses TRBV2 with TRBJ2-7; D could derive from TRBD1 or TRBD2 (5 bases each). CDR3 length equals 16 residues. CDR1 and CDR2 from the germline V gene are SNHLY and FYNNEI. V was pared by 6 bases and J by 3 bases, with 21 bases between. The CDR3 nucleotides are TGTGCCAGCAGCCTGGGACGCCAGCCCCTCTTCTACGAGCAGTACTTC. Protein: CASSLGRQPLFYEQYF.

Here the CDR3 DNA reads TGTGCTAGTGGCCCGCGGGCCTCCCGACCCCAGCATTTT. It codes for CASGPRASRPQHF. The chain combines TRBV12-5 with TRBJ1-5; D is uncertain. The germline V gene has CDR1 LGHNT and CDR2 FRNRAP. Trimming left V 6 bases short and J 10 bases short, with 16 bases between. The CDR3 has 13 residues.

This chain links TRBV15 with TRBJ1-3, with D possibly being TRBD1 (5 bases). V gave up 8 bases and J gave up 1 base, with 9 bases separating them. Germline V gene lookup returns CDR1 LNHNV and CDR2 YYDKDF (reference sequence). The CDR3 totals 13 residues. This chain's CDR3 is CATGGRSGNTIYF. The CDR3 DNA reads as TGTGCCACCGGGGGGAGGTCTGGAAACACCATATATTTT.

In nucleotides, the CDR3 is TGCAGTGCTAGAGACCCCGGTACTAGGGCGGGAGAGACCCAGTACTTC. Translation gives CSARDPGTRAGETQYF. This chain joins TRBV20-1 and TRBJ2-1; D might be TRBD2 (5 bases). The J call may be wrong; the DNA end is better matched by TRBJ2-5. There are 16 residues in the CDR3. Germline V gene data show CDR1 as DFQATT and CDR2 as SNEGSKA (reference sequence).

CDR3 sequence reads: CASTRSGQPQHF. CDR3 in DNA: TGTGCCAGTACGAGGTCGGGTCAGCCCCAGCATTTT. The gene calls are TRBV19 and TRBJ1-5; D is unresolved. Trimming shortened V by 7 bases and J by 6 bases, and 10 bases separated the two germline ends. The CDR3 has 12 amino acids. Germline V CDR1 and CDR2: LNHDA, SQIVND (reference sequence).

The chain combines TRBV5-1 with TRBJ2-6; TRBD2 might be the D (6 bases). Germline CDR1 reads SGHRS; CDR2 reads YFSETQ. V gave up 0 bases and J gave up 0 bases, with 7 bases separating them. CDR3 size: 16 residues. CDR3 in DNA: TGCGCCAGCAGCTTGGACGGGAGCTCTGGGGCCAACGTCCTGACTTTC. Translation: CASSLDGSSGANVLTF.

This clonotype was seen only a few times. The CDR3 region is CASKDGGRETQYF. The CDR3 nucleotides read TGTGCCAGCAAAGATGGGGGGAGGGAGACCCAGTACTTC. The V gene is TRBV12-3 or TRBV12-4, the J gene TRBJ2-5; the D gene is possibly TRBD2 (6 bases). The CDR3 covers 13 residues. Trimming removed 7 bases from V and 5 bases from J, with 14 bases in between.

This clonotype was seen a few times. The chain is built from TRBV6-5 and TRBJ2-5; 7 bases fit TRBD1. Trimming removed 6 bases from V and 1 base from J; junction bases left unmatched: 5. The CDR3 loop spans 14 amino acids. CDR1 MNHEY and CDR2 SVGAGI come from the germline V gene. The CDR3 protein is CASSRQGFQETQYF. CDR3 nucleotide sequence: TGTGCCAGCAGCCGACAGGGATTCCAAGAGACCCAGTACTTC.

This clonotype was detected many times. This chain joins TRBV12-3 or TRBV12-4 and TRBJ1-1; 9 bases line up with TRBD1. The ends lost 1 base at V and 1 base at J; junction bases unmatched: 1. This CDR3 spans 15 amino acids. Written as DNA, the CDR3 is TGTGCCAGCAGTTTAGGGGGACAGGGGAACACTGAAGCTTTCTTT. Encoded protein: CASSLGGQGNTEAFF.

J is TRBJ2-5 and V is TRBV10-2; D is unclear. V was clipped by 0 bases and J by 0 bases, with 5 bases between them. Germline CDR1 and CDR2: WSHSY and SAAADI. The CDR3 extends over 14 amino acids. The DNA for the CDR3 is TGCGCCAGCAGTGAGTCGGTCAACCAAGAGACCCAGTACTTC. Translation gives CASSESVNQETQYF.

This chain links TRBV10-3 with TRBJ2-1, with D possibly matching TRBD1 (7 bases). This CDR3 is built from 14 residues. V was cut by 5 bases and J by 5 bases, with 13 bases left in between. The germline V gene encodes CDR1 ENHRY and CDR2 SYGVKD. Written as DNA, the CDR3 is TGTGCCATCAGTCCCAGGGGGGAGGACAATGAGCAGTTCTTC. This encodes CAISPRGEDNEQFF.

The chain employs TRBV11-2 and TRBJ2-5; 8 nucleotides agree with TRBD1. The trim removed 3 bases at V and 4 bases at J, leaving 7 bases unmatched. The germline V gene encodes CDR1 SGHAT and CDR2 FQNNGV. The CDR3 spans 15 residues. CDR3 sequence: CASSFGRGHGETQYF. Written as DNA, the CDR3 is TGTGCCAGCAGCTTCGGCAGGGGGCATGGAGAGACCCAGTACTTC.

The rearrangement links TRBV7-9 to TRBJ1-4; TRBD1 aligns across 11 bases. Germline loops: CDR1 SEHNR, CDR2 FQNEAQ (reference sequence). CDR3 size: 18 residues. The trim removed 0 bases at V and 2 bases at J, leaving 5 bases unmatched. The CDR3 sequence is CASSLARTGGCTNEKLFF. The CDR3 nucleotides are TGTGCCAGCAGCTTAGCCCGGACAGGGGGCTGTACTAATGAAAAACTGTTTTTT.

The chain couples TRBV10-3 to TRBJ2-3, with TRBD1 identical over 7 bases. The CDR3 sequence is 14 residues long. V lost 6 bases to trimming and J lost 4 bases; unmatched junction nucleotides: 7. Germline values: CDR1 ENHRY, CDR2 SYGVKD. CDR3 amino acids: CAIRGTAVSDTQYF. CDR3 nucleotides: TGTGCCATCAGGGGGACAGCCGTATCAGATACGCAGTATTTT.

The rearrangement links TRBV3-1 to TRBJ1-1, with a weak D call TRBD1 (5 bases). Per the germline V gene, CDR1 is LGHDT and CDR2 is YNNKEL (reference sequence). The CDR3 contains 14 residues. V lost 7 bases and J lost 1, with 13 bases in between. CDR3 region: CASTPGLANTEAFF. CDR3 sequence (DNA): TGTGCCAGCACTCCAGGGTTGGCGAACACTGAAGCTTTCTTT.

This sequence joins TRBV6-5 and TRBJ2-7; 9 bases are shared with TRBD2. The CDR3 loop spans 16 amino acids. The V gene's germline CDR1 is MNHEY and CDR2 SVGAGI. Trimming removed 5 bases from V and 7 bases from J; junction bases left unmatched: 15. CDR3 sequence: CASSNPLAGSTGEQYF. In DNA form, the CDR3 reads TGTGCCAGCAGTAACCCGCTAGCGGGGTCAACGGGGGAGCAGTACTTC.

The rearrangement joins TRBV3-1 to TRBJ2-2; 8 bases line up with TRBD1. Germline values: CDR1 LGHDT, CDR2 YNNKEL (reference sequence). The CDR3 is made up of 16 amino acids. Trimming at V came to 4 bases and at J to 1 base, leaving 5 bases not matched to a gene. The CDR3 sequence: CASSLSGGWNTGELFF. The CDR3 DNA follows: TGTGCCAGCAGCCTATCAGGGGGCTGGAACACCGGGGAGCTGTTTTTT.

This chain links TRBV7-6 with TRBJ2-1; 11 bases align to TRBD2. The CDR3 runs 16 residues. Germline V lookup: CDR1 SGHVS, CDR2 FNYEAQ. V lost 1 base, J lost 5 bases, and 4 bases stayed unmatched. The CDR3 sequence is CASSLGSSGGNNEQFF. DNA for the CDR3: TGTGCCAGCAGCTTAGGATCTAGCGGGGGGAACAATGAGCAGTTCTTC.

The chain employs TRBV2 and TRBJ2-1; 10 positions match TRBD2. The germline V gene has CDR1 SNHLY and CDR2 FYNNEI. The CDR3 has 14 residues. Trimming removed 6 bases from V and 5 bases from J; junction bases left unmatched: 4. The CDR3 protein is CASRGTSGDNEQFF. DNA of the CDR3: TGTGCCAGCAGAGGAACTAGCGGGGACAATGAGCAGTTCTTC.

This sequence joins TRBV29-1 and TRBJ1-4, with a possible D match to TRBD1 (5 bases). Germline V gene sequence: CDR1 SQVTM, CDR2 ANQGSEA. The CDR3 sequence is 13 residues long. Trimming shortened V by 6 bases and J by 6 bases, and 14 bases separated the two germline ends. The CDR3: CSVQGDRDEKLFF. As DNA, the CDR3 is TGCAGCGTCCAGGGAGATAGAGATGAAAAACTGTTTTTT. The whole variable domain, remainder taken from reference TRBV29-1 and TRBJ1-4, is SAVISQKPSRDICQRGTSLTIQCQVDSQVTMMFWYRQQPGQSLTLIATANQGSEATYESGFVIDKFPISRPNLTFSTLTVSNMSPEDSSIYLCSVQGDRDEKLFFGSGTQLSVL.

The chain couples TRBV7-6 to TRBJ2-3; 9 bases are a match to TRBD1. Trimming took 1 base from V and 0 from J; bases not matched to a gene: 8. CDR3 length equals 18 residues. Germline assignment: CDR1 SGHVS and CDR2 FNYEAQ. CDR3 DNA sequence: TGTGCCAGCAGCTTAGATCATTTCGACAGGGGGAGCACAGATACGCAGTATTTT. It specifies CASSLDHFDRGSTDTQYF. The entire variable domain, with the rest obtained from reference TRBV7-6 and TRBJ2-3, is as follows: GAGVSQSPRYKVTKRGQDVALRCDPISGHVSLYWYRQALGQGPEFLTYFNYEAQQDKSGLPNDRFSAERPEGSISTLTIQRTEQRDSAMYRCASSLDHFDRGSTDTQYFGPGTRLTVL.

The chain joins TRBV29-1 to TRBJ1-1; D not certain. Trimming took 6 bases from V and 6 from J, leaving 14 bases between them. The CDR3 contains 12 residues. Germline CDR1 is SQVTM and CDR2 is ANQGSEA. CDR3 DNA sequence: TGCAGCGTGGCCCCAGCCGGGGCTGAAGCTTTCTTT. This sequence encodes CSVAPAGAEAFF.

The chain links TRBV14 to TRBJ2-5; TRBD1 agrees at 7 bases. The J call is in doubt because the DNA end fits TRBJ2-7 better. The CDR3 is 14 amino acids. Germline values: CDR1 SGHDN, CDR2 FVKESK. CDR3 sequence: CASSSDRIGYEQYF. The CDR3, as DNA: TGTGCCAGCAGCTCGGACAGGATTGGCTACGAGCAGTACTTC.